This T cell receptor (beta chain) was recorded in a study of beta chain features in type 1 diabetes. General study points: All four CD4+ subsets from Type 1 diabetes patients carried moderately but significantly shorter TCRB CDR3s.

Trimming took 4 bases from V and 0 from J, leaving 13 bases between them. Germline V CDR1 and CDR2: SGHTA, FQGNSA. The CDR3 contains 15 residues. About this clone itself: Its antigen remains unknown.

What was sequenced were expressed TCRB transcripts, since all of the isolated RNA had been reverse transcribed. Generated by immunoSEQ multiplex PCR, the TCRdb table keeps only in-frame clones and is missing some. The sample has around 130,000 clones; 16% are singletons. This clonotype was obtained from a man aged 25-45 years with type 1 diabetes. The chain couples TRBV7-2 to TRBJ2-7; D possibly corresponds to TRBD2 (5 bases). The sequencing sample was made of central memory CD4+ T cells from blood. CDR3 bases: TGTGCCAGCAGCTCATCTCCAGACTACTCCTACGAGCAGTACTTC. Translating gives CASSSSPDYSYEQYF.